This record covers a single T cell receptor (beta chain). The data were taken from a study of blood T cell repertoires in COVID-19. Some clones are missing from TCRdb's copy, which holds only in-frame ones; the method was immunoSEQ multiplex PCR. The sample yields hundreds of thousands of clones, over 75% seen once. The CDR3 length is 12 residues. Germline trimming cut 5 bases from V and 7 bases from J; bases unmatched to any gene: 4. Germline V CDR1 and CDR2: MNHEY, SMNVEV (reference sequence). The TCR sequence derives from a man aged 30-40 years with acute COVID-19. The rearrangement links TRBV27 to TRBJ1-2, with 7 bases lining up with TRBD1. Sequenced: PBMCs or T cells enriched from blood (not recorded which). The CDR3 DNA reads as TGTGCCAGCAGTCTAGACAGGGTTGGCTACACCTTC. This translates into CASSLDRVGYTF.